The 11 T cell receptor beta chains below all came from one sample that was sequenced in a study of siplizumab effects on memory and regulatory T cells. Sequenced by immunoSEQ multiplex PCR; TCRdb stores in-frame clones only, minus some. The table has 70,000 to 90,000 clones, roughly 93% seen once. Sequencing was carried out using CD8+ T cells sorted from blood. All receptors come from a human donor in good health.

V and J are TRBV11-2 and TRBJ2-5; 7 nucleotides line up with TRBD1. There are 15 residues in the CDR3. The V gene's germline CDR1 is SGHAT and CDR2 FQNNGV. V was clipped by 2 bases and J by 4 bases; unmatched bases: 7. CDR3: CASSLYRGDGETQYF. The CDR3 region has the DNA TGTGCCAGCAGCTTATACAGGGGCGATGGAGAGACCCAGTACTTC.

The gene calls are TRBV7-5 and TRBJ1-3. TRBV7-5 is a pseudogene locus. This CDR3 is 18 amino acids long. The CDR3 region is CVRSLSSGGARTGNTIYF. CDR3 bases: TGTGTCAGAAGCTTGTCCTCCGGCGGGGCCCGAACTGGAAACACCATATATTTT.

CDR3 amino acids: CASSYSGLGSYEQYF. CDR3 bases: TGTGCCAGCAGTTACTCGGGACTAGGGTCCTACGAGCAGTACTTC. The chain couples TRBV6-5 to TRBJ2-7, with 8 bases that match TRBD2. Germline-derived CDR1 and CDR2 are MNHEY and SVGAGI. The CDR3 totals 15 residues. With 0 bases clipped from V and 1 base from J, the junction kept 2 bases outside the gene matches.

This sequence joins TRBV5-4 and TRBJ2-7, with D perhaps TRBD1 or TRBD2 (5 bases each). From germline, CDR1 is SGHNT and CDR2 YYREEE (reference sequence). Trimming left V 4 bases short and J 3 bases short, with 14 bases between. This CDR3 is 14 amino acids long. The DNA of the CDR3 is TGTGCCAGCAGCCCAGGGACGGCCCTCTACGAGCAGTACTTC. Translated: CASSPGTALYEQYF.

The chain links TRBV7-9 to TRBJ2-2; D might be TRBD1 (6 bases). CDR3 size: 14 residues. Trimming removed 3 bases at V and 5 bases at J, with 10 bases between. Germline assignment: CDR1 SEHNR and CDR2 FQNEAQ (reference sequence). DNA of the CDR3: TGTGCCAGCAGCTTGACAACAGGGACCGGGGAGCTGTTTTTT. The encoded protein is CASSLTTGTGELFF.

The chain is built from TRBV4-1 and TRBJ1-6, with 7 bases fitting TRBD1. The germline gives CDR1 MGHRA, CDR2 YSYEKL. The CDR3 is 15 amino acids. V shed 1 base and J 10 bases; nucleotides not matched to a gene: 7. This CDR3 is CASSQVEGGNSPLHF. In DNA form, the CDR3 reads TGCGCCAGCAGCCAAGTTGAAGGGGGCAACTCACCCCTCCACTTT.

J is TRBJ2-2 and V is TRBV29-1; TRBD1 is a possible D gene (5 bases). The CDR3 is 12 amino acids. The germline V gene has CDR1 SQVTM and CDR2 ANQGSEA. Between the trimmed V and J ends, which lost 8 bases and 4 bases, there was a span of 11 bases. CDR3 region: CSMLQATGELFF. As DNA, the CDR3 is TGCAGCATGTTACAGGCCACCGGGGAGCTGTTTTTT.

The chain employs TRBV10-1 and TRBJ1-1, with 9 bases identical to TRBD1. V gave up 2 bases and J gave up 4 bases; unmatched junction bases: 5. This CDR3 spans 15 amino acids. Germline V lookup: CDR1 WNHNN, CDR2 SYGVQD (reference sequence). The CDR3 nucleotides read TGCGCCAGCAGTGAGCGACAGGGGGTACCCACTGAAGCTTTCTTT. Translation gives CASSERQGVPTEAFF.

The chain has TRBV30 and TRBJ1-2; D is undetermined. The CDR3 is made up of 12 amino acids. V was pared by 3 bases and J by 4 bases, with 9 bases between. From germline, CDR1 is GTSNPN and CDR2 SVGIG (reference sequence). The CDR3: CAWRDEGYGYTF. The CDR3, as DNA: TGTGCCTGGAGGGACGAGGGCTATGGCTACACCTTC.

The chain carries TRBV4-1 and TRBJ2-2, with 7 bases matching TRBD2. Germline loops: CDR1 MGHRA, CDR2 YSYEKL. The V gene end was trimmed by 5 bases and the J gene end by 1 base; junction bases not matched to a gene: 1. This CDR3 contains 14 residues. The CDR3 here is CASSERENTGELFF. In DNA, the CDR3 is TGCGCCAGCAGCGAGCGGGAGAACACCGGGGAGCTGTTTTTT.

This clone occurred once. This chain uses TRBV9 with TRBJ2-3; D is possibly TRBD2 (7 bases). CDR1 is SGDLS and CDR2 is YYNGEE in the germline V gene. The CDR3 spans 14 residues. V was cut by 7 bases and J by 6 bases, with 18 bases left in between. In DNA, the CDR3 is TGTGCCAGCGGTCCGAGTGGGGGGGCGGATACGCAGTATTTT. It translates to CASGPSGGADTQYF.